This T cell receptor beta chain was identified during a study of OX40 agonist ivuxolimab in advanced cancers. The CDR3 totals 12 residues. Germline assignment: CDR1 SGDLS and CDR2 YYNGEE. V gave up 2 bases and J gave up 7 bases, with 4 bases separating them. This clone was observed a single time. Sequenced by immunoSEQ multiplex PCR; TCRdb stores in-frame clones only, minus some. This table holds some 100,000 clones, around four fifths found once. The chain couples TRBV9 to TRBJ1-6; D is uncertain. This sequence was found in an adult with an advanced solid tumor such as melanoma, head and neck, liver or kidney cancer. The sequencing used CD4+ or CD8+ T cells sorted from blood, collected in a trial of the OX40 agonist ivuxolimab. CDR3: CASSVTNSPLHF. The DNA for the CDR3 is TGTGCCAGCAGCGTGACGAATTCACCCCTCCACTTT.